Sequencing of this TCR beta chain was carried out in a study of shared clonotypes between healthy human individuals. Cells designated naive CD8 were CD45RO-negative and were positively selected for CCR7, with terminally differentiated effector memory CD45RA+ cells excluded. The CDR3 is 14 amino acids. The ends were cut back, 6 bases at V and 10 bases at J, with 19 bases in the middle. Germline loops: CDR1 MDHEN, CDR2 SYDVKM. Study observations and caveats: Generation probabilities of non-shared clonotypes were lower (relative to those shared by all four donors). Shared clonotypes: about 4.6% naive CD4, around 3.5% naive CD8, about 2.5% memory CD4, 0.4% to 0.45% memory CD8.

This clone was seen a single time. Its cognate antigen is unknown. Original analysis: Filtering differed for immunoSEQ, which gave only junction sequences without quality scores. Libraries were prepared by immunoSEQ multiplex PCR; TCRdb keeps only in-frame clonotypes and omits some of them. The V and J calls and clone size are taken from that table; D and trimming were inferred from the DNA. The sample lists about 2 million clones; about 95% were seen once. The chain uses TRBV28 and TRBJ2-1, with a possible D match to TRBD2 (6 bases). This TCR came from a man aged 18 to 35 in good health. The sequenced sample consisted of naive CD8+ T cells sorted from blood. The CDR3: CASSLRGSGREQFF. CDR3 DNA sequence: TGTGCCAGCAGCCTGCGGGGCTCGGGTAGGGAGCAGTTCTTC.